This T cell receptor (beta chain) is drawn from a study of CD8 T cells in Susac syndrome (dated by TCRdb to the late 2010s). About the full investigation: The study used repertoire sequencing to test whether antigen drove CD8+ T cell activation and differentiation in Susac syndrome. The paper's findings and limits, for the study overall: The number of individuals in the TCR sequencing and HLA analysis was recognized as being relatively small.

Measured from the cysteine to the phenylalanine, the CDR3 is 15 residues long. Solely the CDR3 DNA is kept, with 45 bases framed from the first base. CDR1 and CDR2 are read off the germline V gene as MDHEN and SYDVKM. Trimming costs V 8 bases and J 1 base, and their ends lie 15 bases apart. RNA was extracted using the RNeasy kit, and roughly 0.45 to 1 ug of the RNA was reverse transcribed with random hexamers. The immunoSEQ multiplex PCR assay, covering 54 Vbeta and 13 Jbeta segments, was used to amplify TCR beta CDR3 regions. To correct PCR amplification bias, a synthetic template baseline was used for both primer optimization and computational correction. On the study's bioinformatics: Reads were assigned to V, D and J genes according to IMGT and analyzed in immunoSEQ Analyzer, with only productive sequences retained. To calculate clonality, Shannon entropy was normalized by log2 of the number of productive unique sequences and then subtracted from one. Public and private clones were assessed among the 100 most prevalent clones of each patient and control. Clones were defined as Susac-specific if absent from the healthy and MS cohorts, from under 1,200 published viral clones and from other ImmuneACCESS disease sequences. TCRdb's own reprocessing of the public reads used fastp at Q25 and MiXCR and kept productive beta chains. Each CDR3 protein appears once, grouped with its most common genes and DNA. It is TCRdb's table, rather than the study itself, that gives the V and J calls and clone size. Recorded for this sample are some 180,000 distinct CDR3 sequences; 93% of them occurred a single time. Clones ranked in the top ten supply around 0.1% of the sample.

This clonotype was observed once. Its antigen has not been determined. Base qualities are not recorded, but no much larger clone differs from it by a single base. One read offers little support. Peripheral blood CD8+ and CD4+ T cells from healthy donors, Susac syndrome patients and multiple sclerosis patients were profiled by high-throughput TCR beta sequencing. Healthy donors were age- and sex-matched controls. Bulk CD8+ and CD4+ T cells were purified by magnetic negative isolation, while CD8+ TEMRA cells were enriched using FACS. Blood was collected in EDTA tubes and processed within 24 hours, with PBMCs isolated through density gradient centrifugation. PBMCs intended for TCR sequencing were cryopreserved in liquid nitrogen and thawed later in a water bath at 37 degrees C. The sorted or isolated CD4+, CD8+ and CD8+ TEMRA cells reached a purity of at least 90%.

This chain joins TRBV28 to TRBJ1-5, with no confident D gene call. Sequencing input: CD4+ T cells from PBMCs. The TCR was taken from a human donor in good health. DNA sequence: TGTGCCAGCGGATGGGGAGGAATGAGCAATCAGCCCCAGCATTTT. This codes for CASGWGGMSNQPQHF.